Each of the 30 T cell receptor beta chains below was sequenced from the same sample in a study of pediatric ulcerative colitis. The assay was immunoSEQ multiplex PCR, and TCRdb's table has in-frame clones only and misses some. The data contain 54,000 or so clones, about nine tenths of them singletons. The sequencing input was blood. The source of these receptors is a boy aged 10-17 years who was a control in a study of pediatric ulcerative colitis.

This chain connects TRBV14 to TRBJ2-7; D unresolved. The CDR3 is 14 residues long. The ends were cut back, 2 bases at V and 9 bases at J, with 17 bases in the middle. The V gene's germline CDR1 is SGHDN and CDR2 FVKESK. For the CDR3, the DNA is TGTGCCAGCAGCCAACGGCAGGACCTAAACTCGCAGTACTTC. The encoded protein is CASSQRQDLNSQYF.

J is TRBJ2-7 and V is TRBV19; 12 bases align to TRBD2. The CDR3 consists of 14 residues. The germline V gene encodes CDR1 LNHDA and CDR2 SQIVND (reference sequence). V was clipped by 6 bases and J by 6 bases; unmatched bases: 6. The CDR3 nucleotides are TGTGCCAGTAGCGTGACTAGCGGGAGTATCGAGCAGTACTTC. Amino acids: CASSVTSGSIEQYF.

The chain's CDR3 is CASSLSGGWNEQFF. The CDR3 bases are TGTGCCAGCAGCCTTTCAGGGGGTTGGAATGAGCAGTTCTTC. The rearrangement uses TRBV7-8 and TRBJ2-1; TRBD1 matches at 7 bases. This CDR3 contains 14 residues. CDR1 and CDR2 (germline): SGHVS, FQNEAQ. With V trimmed by 5 bases and J by 7 bases, 8 bases remained unmatched.

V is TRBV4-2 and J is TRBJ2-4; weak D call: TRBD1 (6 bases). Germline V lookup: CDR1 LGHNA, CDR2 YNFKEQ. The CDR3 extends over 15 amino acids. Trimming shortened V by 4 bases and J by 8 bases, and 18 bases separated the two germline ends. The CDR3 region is CASSPNPGGPDIQYF. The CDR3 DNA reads TGTGCCAGCAGCCCTAATCCTGGGGGCCCGGACATTCAGTACTTC.

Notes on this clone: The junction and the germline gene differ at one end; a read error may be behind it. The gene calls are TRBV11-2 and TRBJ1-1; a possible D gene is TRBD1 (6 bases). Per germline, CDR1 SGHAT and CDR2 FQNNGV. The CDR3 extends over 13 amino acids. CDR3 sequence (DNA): TGTGCCAGCAGCCTAGACAGGTTCAATGAAGCTTTCTTT. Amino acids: CASSLDRFNEAFF.

The CDR3 DNA reads TGTGCCAGCAGTTTAGCGCAGGATTCGTCCTACGAGCAGTACTTC. Translated: CASSLAQDSSYEQYF. This sequence joins TRBV28 and TRBJ2-7; D not resolved. Deletions cut 2 bases from V and 1 base from J, with 12 bases between. Looked up from germline, CDR1 is MDHEN and CDR2 is SYDVKM. This CDR3 comprises 15 residues. Filled out from reference TRBV28 and TRBJ2-7, the complete variable domain reads DVKVTQSSRYLVKRTGEKVFLECVQDMDHENMFWYRQDPGLGLRLIYFSYDVKMKEKGDIPEGYSVSREKKERFSLILESASTNQTSMYLCASSLAQDSSYEQYFGPGTRLTVT.

CDR3 region: CASSLGVGYEQYF. CDR3 bases: TGTGCCAGCAGCTTAGGGGTTGGATACGAGCAGTACTTC. The J gene is TRBJ2-5, the V gene TRBV7-8, with no clear D. The J call may be wrong; the DNA end is better matched by TRBJ2-7. The germline CDR1 and CDR2 sequences are SGHVS and FQNEAQ. CDR3 length: 13 residues.

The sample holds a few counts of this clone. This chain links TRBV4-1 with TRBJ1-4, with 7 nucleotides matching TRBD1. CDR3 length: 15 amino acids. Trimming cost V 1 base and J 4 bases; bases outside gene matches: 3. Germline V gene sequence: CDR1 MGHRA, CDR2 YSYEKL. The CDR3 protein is CASSQAGTVNEKLFF. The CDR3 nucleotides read TGCGCCAGCAGCCAAGCGGGGACAGTTAATGAAAAACTGTTTTTT.

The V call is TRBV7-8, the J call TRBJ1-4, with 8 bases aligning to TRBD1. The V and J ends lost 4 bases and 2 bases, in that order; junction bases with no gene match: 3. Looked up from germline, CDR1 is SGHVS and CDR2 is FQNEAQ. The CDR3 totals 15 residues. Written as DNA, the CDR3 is TGTGCCAGCAGCTCGGACAGGGTCACTAATGAAAAACTGTTTTTT. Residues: CASSSDRVTNEKLFF.

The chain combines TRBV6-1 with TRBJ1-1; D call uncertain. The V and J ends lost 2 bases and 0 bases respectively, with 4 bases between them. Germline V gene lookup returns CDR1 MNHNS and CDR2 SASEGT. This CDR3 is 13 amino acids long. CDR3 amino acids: CASSEKMNTEAFF. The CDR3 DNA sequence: TGTGCCAGCAGTGAAAAGATGAACACTGAAGCTTTCTTT.

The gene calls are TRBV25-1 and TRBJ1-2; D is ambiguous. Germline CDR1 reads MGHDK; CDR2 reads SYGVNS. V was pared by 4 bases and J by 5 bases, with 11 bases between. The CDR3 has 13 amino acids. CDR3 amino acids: CASSGWRRYGYTF. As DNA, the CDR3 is TGTGCCAGCAGTGGGTGGCGAAGATATGGCTACACCTTC.

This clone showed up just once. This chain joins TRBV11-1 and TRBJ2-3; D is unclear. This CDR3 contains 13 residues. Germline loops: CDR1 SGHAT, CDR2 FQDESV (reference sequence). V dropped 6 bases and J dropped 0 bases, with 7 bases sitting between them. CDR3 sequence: CASRPDSTDTQYF. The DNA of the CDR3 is TGTGCCAGCAGACCCGACAGCACAGATACGCAGTATTTT.

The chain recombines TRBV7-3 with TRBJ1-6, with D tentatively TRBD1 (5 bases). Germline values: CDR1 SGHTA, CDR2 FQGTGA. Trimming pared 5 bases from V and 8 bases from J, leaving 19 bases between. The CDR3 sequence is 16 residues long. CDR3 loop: CASSMSGPWQDSPLHF. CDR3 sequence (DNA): TGTGCCAGCAGCATGTCAGGGCCATGGCAGGATTCACCCCTCCACTTT.

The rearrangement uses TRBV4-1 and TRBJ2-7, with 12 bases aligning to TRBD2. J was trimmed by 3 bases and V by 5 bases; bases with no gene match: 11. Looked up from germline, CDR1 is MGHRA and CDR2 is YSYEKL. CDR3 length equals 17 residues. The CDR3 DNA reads TGCGCCAGCAGCTTTCTGACTAGCGGGAGCCGACACTACGAGCAGTACTTC. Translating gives CASSFLTSGSRHYEQYF.

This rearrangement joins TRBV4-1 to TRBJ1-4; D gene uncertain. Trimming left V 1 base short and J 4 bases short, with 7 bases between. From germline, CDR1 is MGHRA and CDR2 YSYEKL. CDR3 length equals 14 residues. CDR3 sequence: CASSQGGSNEKLFF. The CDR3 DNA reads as TGCGCCAGCAGCCAAGGGGGAAGTAATGAAAAACTGTTTTTT.

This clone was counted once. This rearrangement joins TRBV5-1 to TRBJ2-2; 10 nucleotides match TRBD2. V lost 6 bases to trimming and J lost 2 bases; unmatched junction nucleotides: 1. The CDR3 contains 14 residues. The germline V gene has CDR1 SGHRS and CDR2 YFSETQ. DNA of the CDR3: TGCGCCAGCACTAGCGGGGGAAACACCGGGGAGCTGTTTTTT. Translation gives CASTSGGNTGELFF.

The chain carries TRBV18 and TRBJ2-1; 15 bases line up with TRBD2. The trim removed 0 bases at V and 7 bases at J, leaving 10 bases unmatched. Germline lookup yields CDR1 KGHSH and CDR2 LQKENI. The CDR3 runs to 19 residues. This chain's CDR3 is CASSPPGGLAGGPLNEQFF. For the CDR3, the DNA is TGTGCCAGCTCACCACCAGGAGGACTAGCGGGGGGGCCGCTTAATGAGCAGTTCTTC.

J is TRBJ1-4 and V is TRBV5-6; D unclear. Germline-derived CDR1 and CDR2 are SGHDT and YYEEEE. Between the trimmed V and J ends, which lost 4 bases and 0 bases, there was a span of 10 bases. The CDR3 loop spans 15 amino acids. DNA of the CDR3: TGTGCCAGCAGCCGCATGGGGTCAACTAATGAAAAACTGTTTTTT. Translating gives CASSRMGSTNEKLFF. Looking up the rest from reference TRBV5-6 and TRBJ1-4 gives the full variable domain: DAGVTQSPTHLIKTRGQQVTLRCSPKSGHDTVSWYQQALGQGPQFIFQYYEEEERQRGNFPDRFSGHQFPNYSSELNVNALLLGDSALYLCASSRMGSTNEKLFFGSGTQLSVL.

The CDR3 coding sequence is TGCGCCAGCAGCGATTTGGGGGTGGGGACGGAGACCCAGTACTTC. It yields the protein CASSDLGVGTETQYF. The chain combines TRBV5-1 with TRBJ2-5, with D perhaps TRBD1 or TRBD2 (5 bases each). Germline-derived CDR1 and CDR2 are SGHRS and YFSETQ. This CDR3 is 15 amino acids long. Between the trimmed V and J ends, which lost 4 bases and 5 bases, there was a span of 18 bases.

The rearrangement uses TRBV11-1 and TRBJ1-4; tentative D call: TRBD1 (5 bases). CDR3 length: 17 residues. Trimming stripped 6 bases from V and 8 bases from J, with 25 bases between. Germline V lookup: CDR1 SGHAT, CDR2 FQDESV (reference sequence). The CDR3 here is CASRPGLLSQLEEKLFF. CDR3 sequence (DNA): TGTGCCAGCAGACCGGGACTTCTATCCCAACTAGAGGAAAAACTGTTTTTT.

CDR3 sequence: CASSLSSDYGYTF. CDR3 sequence (DNA): TGTGCCAGCAGTTTATCATCCGACTATGGCTACACCTTC. The genes are TRBV27 and TRBJ1-2; no firm D call. The length of the CDR3 is 13 residues. Germline assignment: CDR1 MNHEY and CDR2 SMNVEV (reference sequence). V was pared by 0 bases and J by 3 bases, with 5 bases between.

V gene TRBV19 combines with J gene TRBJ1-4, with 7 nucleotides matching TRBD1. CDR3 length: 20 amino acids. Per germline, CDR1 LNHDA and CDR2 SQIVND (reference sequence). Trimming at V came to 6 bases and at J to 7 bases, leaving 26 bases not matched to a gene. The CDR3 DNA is TGTGCCAGTAGCCCGACAGGGATTTTCACTTCGCTGGGAATGAGTGAAAAACTGTTTTTT. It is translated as CASSPTGIFTSLGMSEKLFF.

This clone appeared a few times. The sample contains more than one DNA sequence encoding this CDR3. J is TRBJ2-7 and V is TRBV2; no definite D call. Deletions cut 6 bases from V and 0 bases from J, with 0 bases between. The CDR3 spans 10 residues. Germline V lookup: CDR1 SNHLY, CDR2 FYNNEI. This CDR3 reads CASSSYEQYF. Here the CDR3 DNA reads TGTGCCAGCAGCTCCTACGAGCAGTACTTC.

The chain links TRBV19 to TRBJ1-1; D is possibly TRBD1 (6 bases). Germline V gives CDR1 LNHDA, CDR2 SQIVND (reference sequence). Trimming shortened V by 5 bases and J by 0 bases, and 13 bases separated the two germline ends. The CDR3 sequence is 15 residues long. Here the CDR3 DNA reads TGTGCCAGTAGTCGCGGGGGGGCGGTGAACACTGAAGCTTTCTTT. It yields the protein CASSRGGAVNTEAFF.

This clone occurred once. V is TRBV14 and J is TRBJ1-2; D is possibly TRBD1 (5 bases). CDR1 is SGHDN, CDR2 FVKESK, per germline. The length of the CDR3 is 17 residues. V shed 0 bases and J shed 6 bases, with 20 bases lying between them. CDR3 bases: TGTGCCAGCAGCCAAGAGACAGTCAGAATATCCCCTCATGGCTACACCTTC. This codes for CASSQETVRISPHGYTF.

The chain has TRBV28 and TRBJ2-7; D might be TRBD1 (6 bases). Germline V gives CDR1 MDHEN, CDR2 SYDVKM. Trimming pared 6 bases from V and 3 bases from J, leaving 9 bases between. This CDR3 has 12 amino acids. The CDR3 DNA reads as TGTGCCAGCAGCCGACAGGTCTACGAGCAGTACTTC. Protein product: CASSRQVYEQYF.

In nucleotides, the CDR3 is TGTGCCAGCAGTTCCCTGGGACAGTTTCCCTATGGCTACACCTTC. It yields the protein CASSSLGQFPYGYTF. This chain connects TRBV28 to TRBJ1-2; TRBD1 matches at 7 bases. From germline, CDR1 is MDHEN and CDR2 SYDVKM. The CDR3 loop spans 15 amino acids. V gave up 4 bases and J gave up 4 bases; unmatched junction bases: 9.

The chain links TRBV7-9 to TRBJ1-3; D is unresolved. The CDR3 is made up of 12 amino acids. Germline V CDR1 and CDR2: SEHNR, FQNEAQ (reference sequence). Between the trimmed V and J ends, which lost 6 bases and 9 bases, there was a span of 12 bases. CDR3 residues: CASRQTAGTIYF. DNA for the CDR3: TGTGCCAGCAGACAAACAGCTGGCACCATATATTTT.

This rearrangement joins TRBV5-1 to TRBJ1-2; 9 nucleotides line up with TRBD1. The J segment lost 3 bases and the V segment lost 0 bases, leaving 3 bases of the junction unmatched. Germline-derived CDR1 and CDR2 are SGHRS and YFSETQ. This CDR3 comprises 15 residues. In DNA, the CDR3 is TGCGCCAGCAGCTTGGAGGGACAGGGCGACTATGGCTACACCTTC. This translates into CASSLEGQGDYGYTF.

CDR3 nucleotide sequence: TGTGCCAGCAGCTCCACATTTCAGAACACTGAAGCTTTCTTT. It specifies CASSSTFQNTEAFF. V usage is TRBV7-2 and J usage is TRBJ1-1; D gene uncertain. The germline V and J ends were trimmed by 4 bases and 1 base, with 10 bases remaining between them. Per the germline V gene, CDR1 is SGHTA and CDR2 is FQGNSA. The CDR3 runs 14 residues.